The clone carrying this T cell receptor (beta chain) was seen a handful of times. What it binds is not known. This specimen comes from a study of T-cell memory formation after mild COVID-19. Looking at the study overall: TCR clusters largely stayed donor specific.

Trimming at V came to 5 bases and at J to 1 base, leaving 19 bases not matched to a gene. Germline CDR1 and CDR2: SEHNR and FQNEAQ (reference sequence). The CDR3 totals 19 residues. Study findings and constraints: Second-wave clones peaking on day 37 lacked confirmed SARS-CoV-2 specificity.

A single record per CDR3 protein comes from TCRdb applying MiXCR to the 5' RACE reads. The sample has 300,000 to 400,000 distinct CDR3 sequences, roughly 15% seen once. This TCR was sampled from a man in his late teens or twenties who had mild COVID-19 (a few samples of this study predate the infection). Cell type and time point are not known. This chain uses TRBV7-9 with TRBJ2-5, with 7 nucleotides matching TRBD2. Sequencing was performed on PBMCs or a T cell subset sorted from them (not recorded which). CDR3 sequence: CASSTLAGLGLVSQETQYF. The DNA for the CDR3 is TGTGCCAGCAGCACGTTAGCGGGCCTGGGGCTAGTATCCCAAGAGACCCAGTACTTC.